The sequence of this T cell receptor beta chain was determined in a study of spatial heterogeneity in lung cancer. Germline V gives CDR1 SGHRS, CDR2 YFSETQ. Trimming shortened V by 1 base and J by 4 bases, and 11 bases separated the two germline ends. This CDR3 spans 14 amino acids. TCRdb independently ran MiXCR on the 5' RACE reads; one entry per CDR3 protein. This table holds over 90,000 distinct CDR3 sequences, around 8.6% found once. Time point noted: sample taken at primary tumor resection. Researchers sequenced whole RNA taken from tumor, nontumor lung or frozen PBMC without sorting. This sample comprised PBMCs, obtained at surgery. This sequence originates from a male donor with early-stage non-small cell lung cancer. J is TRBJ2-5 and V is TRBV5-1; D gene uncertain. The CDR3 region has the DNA TGCGCCAGCAGCTTGAACCCACAGCCAGAGACCCAGTACTTC. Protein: CASSLNPQPETQYF.